This T cell receptor beta chain was captured in a study of control samples from healthy donors and cancer patients. Only one count was recorded for this clone. Data came from immunoSEQ multiplex PCR; TCRdb stores just in-frame clones and leaves some out. Here the sample spans 230,000 or so clones, about 94% being singletons. The receptor was isolated from a man aged 50 or older in good health. The material sequenced was blood.

CDR3 coding DNA: TGTGCCAGCAGTTTAGGGGAAGGCACTGAAGCTTTCTTT. Residues: CASSLGEGTEAFF. The chain links TRBV12-3 or TRBV12-4 to TRBJ1-1; D gene uncertain. Between the trimmed V and J ends, which lost 1 base and 4 bases, there was a span of 7 bases. The CDR3 is made up of 13 amino acids.